These 20 T cell receptor beta chains came from one sample sequenced in a study of control samples from healthy donors and cancer patients. This table comes from immunoSEQ multiplex PCR, and its TCRdb copy is limited to in-frame clones, with some not included. The table shows 35,000 to 45,000 clones, with over 65% occurring only once. Sequencing used blood. The receptor set was obtained from a man aged 55 to 70 in good health.

V is TRBV27 and J is TRBJ1-3; D uncertain. This CDR3 spans 14 amino acids. Germline V gene lookup returns CDR1 MNHEY and CDR2 SMNVEV (reference sequence). V gave up 6 bases and J gave up 3 bases, with 12 bases separating them. For the CDR3, the DNA is TGTGCCAGCAGCTCGGCAGGACTTGGAAACACCATATATTTT. It yields the protein CASSSAGLGNTIYF.

This clone came up once. The V call is TRBV28, the J call TRBJ2-7, with D unresolved. There are 13 residues in the CDR3. V was cut by 1 base and J by 4 bases, with 8 bases left in between. The germline V gene encodes CDR1 MDHEN and CDR2 SYDVKM. CDR3 region: CASSLSALYEQYF. DNA of the CDR3: TGTGCCAGCAGTTTATCAGCCCTTTACGAGCAGTACTTC. Variable domain in full (rest from reference TRBV28 and TRBJ2-7): DVKVTQSSRYLVKRTGEKVFLECVQDMDHENMFWYRQDPGLGLRLIYFSYDVKMKEKGDIPEGYSVSREKKERFSLILESASTNQTSMYLCASSLSALYEQYFGPGTRLTVT.

This clone is a singleton in its sample. The chain carries TRBV24-1 and TRBJ1-5, with D hard to call. This CDR3 region has 14 residues. V lost 5 bases and J lost 6, with 13 bases in between. Germline V gives CDR1 KGHDR, CDR2 SFDVKD. CDR3 bases: TGTGCCACCAGTGGTTGGTCCTCGGTTCAGCCCCAGCATTTT. The encoded protein is CATSGWSSVQPQHF.

CDR3 residues: CASSQGDAGGEKLFF. In DNA form, the CDR3 reads TGTGCCAGCAGCCAAGGAGACGCAGGAGGGGAAAAACTGTTTTTT. The rearrangement uses TRBV4-2 and TRBJ1-4; the D is unclear. The V gene lost 1 base and the J gene lost 8 bases, with 14 bases spanning the gap. The CDR3 sequence is 15 residues long. Germline V gene sequence: CDR1 LGHNA, CDR2 YNFKEQ.

This chain's CDR3 is CASRPESYGYTF. The DNA of the CDR3 is TGTGCCAGCCGGCCGGAGAGTTATGGCTACACCTTC. The rearrangement links TRBV12-3 or TRBV12-4 to TRBJ1-2; D remains ambiguous. V was cut by 8 bases and J by 5 bases, with 12 bases left in between. The CDR3 is made up of 12 amino acids.

This sequence joins TRBV5-6 and TRBJ1-1, with TRBD1 matching 9 bases. After removal of 2 bases from V and 8 bases from J, the junction contained 10 bases not matched to a gene. Germline V gene lookup returns CDR1 SGHDT and CDR2 YYEEEE. This CDR3 contains 15 residues. The CDR3 region is CASSFYRGRSAEAFF. CDR3 bases: TGTGCCAGCAGCTTTTACAGGGGGCGCTCAGCAGAAGCTTTCTTT.

This chain links TRBV12-3 or TRBV12-4 with TRBJ1-2, with D unclear. The CDR3 is 12 residues long. V was cut by 5 bases and J by 4 bases, with 8 bases left in between. The CDR3 spells CASSRETYGYTF. In nucleotides, the CDR3 is TGTGCCAGCAGTAGGGAGACCTATGGCTACACCTTC.

This clone was counted only a few times. The chain employs TRBV28 and TRBJ1-1; 10 nucleotides agree with TRBD1. The CDR3 covers 15 residues. Germline trimming cut 6 bases from V and 11 bases from J; bases unmatched to any gene: 15. Germline V lookup: CDR1 MDHEN, CDR2 SYDVKM. The CDR3 spells CASRRTGTGVFGAFF. CDR3 in DNA: TGTGCCAGCAGGAGGACCGGGACAGGGGTCTTTGGGGCTTTCTTT.

The rearrangement joins TRBV6-6 to TRBJ1-1; the D gene is possibly TRBD1 (5 bases). CDR3 length equals 15 residues. Germline CDR1 MNHNY, CDR2 SVGAGI (reference sequence). Trimming removed 0 bases from V and 1 base from J, with 9 bases in between. The CDR3 sequence is CASSYSLGRNTEAFF. The CDR3 DNA is TGTGCCAGCAGTTACTCCCTGGGGCGGAACACTGAAGCTTTCTTT.

This chain uses TRBV9 with TRBJ2-7; 9 nucleotides line up with TRBD1. V lost 3 bases to trimming and J lost 5 bases; unmatched junction nucleotides: 9. The V gene's germline CDR1 is SGDLS and CDR2 YYNGEE. This CDR3 contains 15 residues. This CDR3 reads CASSEAGTGWNEQYF. DNA for the CDR3: TGTGCCAGCAGCGAAGCGGGGACAGGGTGGAACGAGCAGTACTTC.

A single count supports this clone. The chain carries TRBV19 and TRBJ2-1, with 12 bases lining up with TRBD2. Germline loops: CDR1 LNHDA, CDR2 SQIVND (reference sequence). This CDR3 region has 15 residues. The junction had 6 bases not matched to a gene; V was cut back by 4 bases and J by 8 bases. The CDR3 spells CASSTGTSGFYEQFF. The CDR3 coding sequence is TGTGCCAGTAGTACGGGGACTAGCGGGTTCTATGAGCAGTTCTTC. Using reference TRBV19 and TRBJ2-1 for the parts outside the CDR3, the full variable domain is DGGITQSPKYLFRKEGQNVTLSCEQNLNHDAMYWYRQDPGQGLRLIYYSQIVNDFQKGDIAEGYSVSREKKESFPLTVTSAQKNPTAFYLCASSTGTSGFYEQFFGPGTRLTVL.

The V gene is TRBV5-6, the J gene TRBJ2-1; tentatively, D is TRBD1 (6 bases). Germline loops: CDR1 SGHDT, CDR2 YYEEEE. With 7 bases removed from V and 0 bases from J, the gap between germline ends came to 23 bases. The CDR3 has 18 residues. CDR3 nucleotides: TGTGCCAGCCGCTCTCCTGGAGGTGCGGACAGCTCCTACAATGAGCAGTTCTTC. Its translation: CASRSPGGADSSYNEQFF.

This clone showed up just a few times. V gene TRBV6-5 combines with J gene TRBJ2-7; 8 bases agree with TRBD1. Germline V CDR1 and CDR2: MNHEY, SVGAGI. The CDR3 loop spans 13 amino acids. After removal of 0 bases from V and 12 bases from J, the junction contained 7 bases not matched to a gene. The CDR3 is CASSYSTGGKMYF. Here the CDR3 DNA reads TGTGCCAGCAGTTACTCAACAGGGGGTAAGATGTACTTC.

The V and J genes are TRBV18 and TRBJ1-2; 10 positions agree with TRBD1. The length of the CDR3 is 16 residues. The germline V gene has CDR1 KGHSH and CDR2 LQKENI. The V segment lost 4 bases and the J segment 0 bases; nucleotides outside the gene matches: 5. DNA for the CDR3: TGTGCCAGCTCACAGGGACAGGGGACTTCTAACTATGGCTACACCTTC. It specifies CASSQGQGTSNYGYTF.

V usage is TRBV18 and J usage is TRBJ2-3; D remains ambiguous. The CDR3 is made up of 14 amino acids. In germline, CDR1 is KGHSH, CDR2 LQKENI. The ends were cut back, 2 bases at V and 6 bases at J, with 12 bases in the middle. The CDR3 loop reads CASSPASLVDTQYF. CDR3 nucleotides: TGTGCCAGCTCACCAGCGAGTCTCGTGGATACGCAGTATTTT.

The V gene is TRBV30, the J gene TRBJ1-3; TRBD1 might be the D (6 bases). CDR1 GTSNPN and CDR2 SVGIG come from the germline V gene (reference sequence). This CDR3 has 15 residues. Trimming removed 4 bases from V and 0 bases from J, with 13 bases in between. The DNA for the CDR3 is TGTGCCTGGAAGGCAGGGGCTTTCTCTGGAAACACCATATATTTT. The encoded protein is CAWKAGAFSGNTIYF.

This chain uses TRBV14 with TRBJ1-1; no definite D call. CDR1 and CDR2 from the germline V gene are SGHDN and FVKESK. V was cut by 4 bases and J by 10 bases, with 22 bases left in between. The length of the CDR3 is 15 residues. The CDR3 DNA sequence: TGTGCCAGCAGCCCTTCCTTCTCCAACTTTAAGAGAGCTTTCTTT. This gives the protein CASSPSFSNFKRAFF.

This clone appeared a single time. The J gene is TRBJ2-1, the V gene TRBV10-1; 10 nucleotides match TRBD2. The J segment lost 0 bases and the V segment lost 2 bases, leaving 4 bases of the junction unmatched. The CDR3 has 17 amino acids. Germline values: CDR1 WNHNN, CDR2 SYGVQD (reference sequence). CDR3 amino acids: CASSELAGESSYNEQFF. The DNA for the CDR3 is TGCGCCAGCAGTGAGCTAGCGGGGGAAAGCTCCTACAATGAGCAGTTCTTC.

The rearrangement links TRBV5-1 to TRBJ1-4, with a possible D match to TRBD1 (5 bases). V was clipped by 1 base and J by 7 bases, with 11 bases between them. Germline V gives CDR1 SGHRS, CDR2 YFSETQ. The CDR3 consists of 14 residues. DNA of the CDR3: TGCGCCAGCAGCTTGATGGGGCGCGGTGAAAAACTGTTTTTT. Translating it yields CASSLMGRGEKLFF.

The gene calls are TRBV7-2 and TRBJ1-3; TRBD1 might be the D (5 bases). Germline-derived CDR1 and CDR2 are SGHTA and FQGNSA. V was clipped by 1 base and J by 2 bases, with 12 bases between them. The CDR3 is made up of 16 amino acids. In DNA, the CDR3 is TGTGCCAGCAGCTTAGATTTCGCCAGGGCTGGAAACACCATATATTTT. Translation gives CASSLDFARAGNTIYF.